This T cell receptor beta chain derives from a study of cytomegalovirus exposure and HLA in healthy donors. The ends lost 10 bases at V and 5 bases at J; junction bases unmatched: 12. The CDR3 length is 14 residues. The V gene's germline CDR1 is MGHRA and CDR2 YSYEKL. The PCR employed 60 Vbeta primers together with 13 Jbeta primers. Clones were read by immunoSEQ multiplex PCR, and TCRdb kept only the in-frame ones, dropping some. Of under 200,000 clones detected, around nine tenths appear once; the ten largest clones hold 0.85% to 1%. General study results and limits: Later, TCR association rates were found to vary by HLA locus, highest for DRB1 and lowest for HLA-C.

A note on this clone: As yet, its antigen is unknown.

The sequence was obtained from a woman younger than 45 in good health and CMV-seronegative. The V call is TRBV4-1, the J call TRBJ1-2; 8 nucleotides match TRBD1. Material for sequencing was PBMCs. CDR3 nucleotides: TGCGCCACTCGCCCCCCCGGGACAGGTTATGGCTACACCTTC. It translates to CATRPPGTGYGYTF.